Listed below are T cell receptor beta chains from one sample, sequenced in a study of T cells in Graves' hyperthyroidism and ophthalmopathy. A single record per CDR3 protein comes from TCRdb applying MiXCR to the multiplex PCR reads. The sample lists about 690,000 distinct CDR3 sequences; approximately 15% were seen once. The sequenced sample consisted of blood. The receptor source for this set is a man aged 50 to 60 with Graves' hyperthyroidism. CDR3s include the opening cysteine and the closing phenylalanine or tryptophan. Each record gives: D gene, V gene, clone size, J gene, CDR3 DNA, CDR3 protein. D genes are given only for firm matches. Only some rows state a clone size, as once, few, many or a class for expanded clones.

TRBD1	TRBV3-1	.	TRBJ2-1	TGTGCCAGCAGCCCAGGGACAGGGGATTTAGAGCAGTTCTTC	CASSPGTGDLEQFF
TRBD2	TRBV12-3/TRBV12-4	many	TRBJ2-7	TGTGCCAGCAGTTTCGCGGGAGGGATTATTGACGAGCAGTACTTC	CASSFAGGIIDEQYF
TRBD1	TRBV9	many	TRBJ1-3	TGTGCCAGCAGCGCCCGACAGGGCGGCACTGGAAACACCATATATTTT	CASSARQGGTGNTIYF
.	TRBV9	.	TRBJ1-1	TGTGCCAGCAGCGTAGTATCAGGGGCCACTGAAGCTTTCTTT	CASSVVSGATEAFF
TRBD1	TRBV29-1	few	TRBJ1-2	TGCAGCACACCGGGACAGGGGGCCCTAGGCTACACCTTC	CSTPGQGALGYTF
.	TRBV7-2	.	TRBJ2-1	TGTGCCAGCGGCTCCTTCTATTCACCGAACAATGAGCAGTTCTTC	CASGSFYSPNNEQFF
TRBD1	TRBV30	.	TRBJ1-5	TGTGCCTGGACGACAGGGGCAAATCAGCCCCAGCATTTT	CAWTTGANQPQHF
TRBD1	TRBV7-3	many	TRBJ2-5	TGTGCCAGCAGCTTAACCCCCTCGACAGGGATGGAGACCCAGTACTTC	CASSLTPSTGMETQYF
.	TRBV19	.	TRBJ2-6	TGTGCCAGTAGTATCTTTGGGACGGCGAACTCTGGGGCCAACGTCCTGACTTTC	CASSIFGTANSGANVLTF
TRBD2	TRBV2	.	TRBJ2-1	TGTGCCAGCAGATCAAACCTCAGGACTAGCGGGGTGCAGTTCTTC	CASRSNLRTSGVQFF
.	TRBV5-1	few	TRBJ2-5	TGCGTCAGCAGCTTGTATTGGGGAATAGGGACCCAGTACTTC	CVSSLYWGIGTQYF
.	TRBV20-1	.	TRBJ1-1	TGCAGTGCTACCGATTCGGCAGGGGCCACTGAAGCTTTCTTT	CSATDSAGATEAFF
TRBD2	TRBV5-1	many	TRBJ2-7	TGCGCCAGCAGCTTGGTGTTAGCGGGAGCACGCGACGAGCAGTACTTC	CASSLVLAGARDEQYF
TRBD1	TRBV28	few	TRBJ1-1	TGTGCCGGGGAGAAGACAGGGAGTACTGAAGCTTTCTTT	CAGEKTGSTEAFF
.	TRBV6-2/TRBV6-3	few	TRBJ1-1	TGTGCCAGCAGACCCCGGGGGGAGAGAGGAAGGACTGAAGCTTTCTTT	CASRPRGERGRTEAFF
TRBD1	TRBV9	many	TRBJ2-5	TGTGCCAGCAGCTCCGGACAGGAAAGTATAGAGACCCAGTACTTC	CASSSGQESIETQYF
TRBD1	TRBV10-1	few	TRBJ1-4	TGCGCCAGCAGTGAATGGACAGGGGGACATGAAAAACTGTTTTTT	CASSEWTGGHEKLFF
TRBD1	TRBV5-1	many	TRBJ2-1	TGCGCCAGCAGCCCCAGGACAGGGATGAATGAGCAGTTCTTC	CASSPRTGMNEQFF
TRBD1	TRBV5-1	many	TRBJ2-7	TGCGCCAGCAGCTTGGGGGACAGGGGGCGGGTCGAGCAGTACTTC	CASSLGDRGRVEQYF
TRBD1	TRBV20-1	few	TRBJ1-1	TGCAGTGCTGACAGGGGGCTTATGAACACTGAAGCTTTCTTT	CSADRGLMNTEAFF
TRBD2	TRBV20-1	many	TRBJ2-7	TGCAGTGCACCAACTAGCGGGAGGAACTACGAGCAGTACTTC	CSAPTSGRNYEQYF
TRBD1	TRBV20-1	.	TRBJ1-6	TGCAGTGCTAGAGAGAGACGGACAGGGCGACCCAGCTATAATTCACCCCTCCACTTT	CSARERRTGRPSYNSPLHF
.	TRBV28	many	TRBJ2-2	TGTGCCAGCAGTTTAGCTAGCCTGAACACCGGGGAGCTGTTTTTT	CASSLASLNTGELFF
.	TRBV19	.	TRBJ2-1	TGTGCCAGTAGTATATCTTCGGCGGGAATCTACAATGAGCAGTTCTTC	CASSISSAGIYNEQFF
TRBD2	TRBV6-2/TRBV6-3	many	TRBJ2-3	TGTGCCACTGACCTAGCGGGAGTTGGAGATACGCAGTATTTT	CATDLAGVGDTQYF
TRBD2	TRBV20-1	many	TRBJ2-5	TGCAGTGCTAGCACAGCGGGAGGCGTATCAGAGACCCAGTACTTC	CSASTAGGVSETQYF
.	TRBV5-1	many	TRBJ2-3	TGCGCCAGCAGCTCTATGACAGGATCCACAGATACGCAGTATTTT	CASSSMTGSTDTQYF
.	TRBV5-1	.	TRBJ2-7	TGCGCCAGCAGCTTACCAGCTCCCTCATCCTACGAGCAGTACTTC	CASSLPAPSSYEQYF
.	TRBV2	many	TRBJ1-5	TGTGCCAGCAGTGAAGTCACAGGTGGGAGCAATCAGCCCCAGCATTTT	CASSEVTGGSNQPQHF
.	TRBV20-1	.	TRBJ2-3	TGCAGTGCTAGCCCCTGGGCCGGAACGTACAACTTTTTTAGCACAGAGACGCAGTATTTT	CSASPWAGTYNFFSTETQYF
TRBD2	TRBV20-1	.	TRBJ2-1	TGCAGTGCTAGAGATCGTTCTAGCGGGAGTAGAGTCAATGAGCAGTTCTTC	CSARDRSSGSRVNEQFF
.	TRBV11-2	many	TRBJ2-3	TGTGCCAGCAGCCAACGCCGGGGGAAGACAGATACGCAGTATTTT	CASSQRRGKTDTQYF
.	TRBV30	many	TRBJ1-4	TGTGCCCTTCCGCGGGGGCGAAGTGAAAAACTGTTTTTT	CALPRGRSEKLFF
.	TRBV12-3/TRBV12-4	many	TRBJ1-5	TGTGCCAGCAGGAAGAGGGGGTTGTTTAGCAATCAGCCCCAGCATTTT	CASRKRGLFSNQPQHF
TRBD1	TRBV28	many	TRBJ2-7	TGTGCCAGCAGTCAGACAGGGGTGCCCTACGAGCAGTACTTC	CASSQTGVPYEQYF
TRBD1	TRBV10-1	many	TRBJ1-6	TGCGCCAGCAGTGAGCAACCGGGACAGGGAAAAAAGGATTCACCCCTCCACTTT	CASSEQPGQGKKDSPLHF
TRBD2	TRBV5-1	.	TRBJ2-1	TGCGCCAGCAGCATGGGACTAGCGGGAGGCGATGAGCAGTTCTTC	CASSMGLAGGDEQFF
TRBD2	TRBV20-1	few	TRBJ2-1	TGCAGTGCTAGTAAATCGGGACTAGCGGGGAATGAGCAGTTCTTC	CSASKSGLAGNEQFF
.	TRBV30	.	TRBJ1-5	TGTGCCTGGAGGCCTTCAGGGGTGGGCAATCAGCCCCAGCATTTT	CAWRPSGVGNQPQHF